This TCR beta chain originates from a study of Ad26.COV2.S vaccination and SARS-CoV-2 variants. As for this clone: Its cognate antigen is unknown.

Study-wide points: After vaccination, substantial breadth of spike-specific CD8+ and CD4+ responses was reported.

The germline gives CDR1 DFQATT, CDR2 SNEGSKA (reference sequence). The CDR3 spans 15 residues. V lost 3 bases to trimming and J lost 2 bases; unmatched junction nucleotides: 6. The assay was immunoSEQ multiplex PCR, and TCRdb's table has in-frame clones only and misses some. The table includes 450,000 to 550,000 clones, roughly nine tenths detected once. Sample treatment: around 19 received Ad26.COV2.S at low or high dose, single or two shots; about five received placebo; per-sample allocation not given. Collection of the samples took place on day 63 after the first injection of vaccine or placebo. Based in Boston, the donor was an adult of 18-55 years.

This chain links TRBV20-1 with TRBJ2-3; 9 positions match TRBD2. This receptor was taken from a person between 18 and 60 years old who received the Ad26.COV2.S COVID-19 vaccine or a placebo. The sample consisted of peripheral blood, taken in a trial of Ad26.COV2.S vaccine versus placebo. CDR3 DNA sequence: TGCAGTGCTAGTGGGCTAGCGGGGTCCACAGATACGCAGTATTTT. Amino acid sequence: CSASGLAGSTDTQYF.